The 2 T cell receptor beta chains below were found in one sample sequenced in a study of T cells in women clearing cervical HPV infection. Data came from immunoSEQ multiplex PCR; TCRdb stores just in-frame clones and leaves some out. The sample holds tens of thousands of clones. Sequencing was carried out using blood buffy coat. Receptor source: a woman between 18 and 70 years old with a cervical HPV16 infection that either progressed to CIN3+ or cleared (not recorded which).

Details on this clone: Read sequence stops 3 residues before the CDR3 end, and the germline J gene provides the missing end. This same CDR3 is encoded by further DNA sequences in the sample. The rearrangement links TRBV7-2 to TRBJ2-3; D might be TRBD1 (6 bases). The V end was cut by 3 bases, the J end by 0 bases, with 7 bases between. This CDR3 is built from 14 residues. Germline-derived CDR1 and CDR2 are SGHTA and FQGNSA. This CDR3 is CASSLTGSTDTQYF. The CDR3 DNA, read in part, is TGTGCCAGCAGCTTGACAGGAAGCACAGATACG.

On this clone: Read coverage stops 3 residues before the CDR3 terminus; the germline J gene supplies the remainder. The V gene is TRBV20-1, the J gene TRBJ2-7; no reliable D call. Germline CDR1 and CDR2: DFQATT and SNEGSKA (reference sequence). This CDR3 is built from 11 residues. V was clipped by 5 bases and J by 0 bases, with 5 bases between them. The CDR3: CSAFYSYEQYF. The CDR3 DNA, read in part, is TGCAGTGCTTTCTACTCCTACGAG.